This entry lists 18 T cell receptor beta chains sequenced from one sample in a study of T cell repertoires in cytomegalovirus infection. MiXCR, run by TCRdb on the reads, gives a single entry per CDR3 protein. The table includes some 500,000 distinct CDR3 sequences, roughly 42% detected once. The antigens for these receptors are not known. The material sequenced was cultured PBMCs, taken from culture after CMV antigen stimulation. These receptors all stem from a human donor in good health (CMV status not recorded). Some clones in this sample may be carry-over from other donors' samples.

In this sample, this clonotype turned up a few times. The chain employs TRBV19 and TRBJ2-3, with 11 bases that match TRBD2. V shed 6 bases, J shed 3 bases, and the junction held 5 bases outside the gene matches. The CDR3 has 15 residues. Germline V gene data show CDR1 as LNHDA and CDR2 as SQIVND (reference sequence). Written as DNA, the CDR3 is TGTGCCAGTAGACACCCTAGCGGGGGGACAGATACGCAGTATTTT. This encodes CASRHPSGGTDTQYF.

This clonotype was observed a single time. The chain employs TRBV9 and TRBJ1-2, with a tentative D call TRBD1 (5 bases). Trimming took 0 bases from V and 2 from J, leaving 11 bases between them. The CDR3 runs 15 residues. Germline V gene data show CDR1 as SGDLS and CDR2 as YYNGEE. The CDR3 loop reads CASSVGAGTNYGYTF. The CDR3, as DNA: TGTGCCAGCAGCGTAGGGGCAGGGACCAACTATGGCTACACCTTC.

Only a few counts were recorded for this clonotype. Here the CDR3 reads CASSYPRQGRGNEQFF. The CDR3 nucleotides read TGTGCCAGCAGCTACCCTCGACAGGGACGAGGGAATGAGCAGTTCTTC. The V and J genes are TRBV7-6 and TRBJ2-1; 7 bases line up with TRBD1. This CDR3 spans 16 amino acids. Germline trimming cut 4 bases from V and 7 bases from J; bases unmatched to any gene: 13. The germline V gene has CDR1 SGHVS and CDR2 FNYEAQ.

The rearrangement uses TRBV19 and TRBJ2-1; 9 bases fit TRBD2. Per germline, CDR1 LNHDA and CDR2 SQIVND (reference sequence). The CDR3 sequence is 15 residues long. Trimming at V came to 1 base and at J to 9 bases, leaving 7 bases not matched to a gene. Written as DNA, the CDR3 is TGTGCCAGTAGTATAGCGGCGGGGGGGCTGAGTGAGCAGTTCTTC. Translated: CASSIAAGGLSEQFF.

This clonotype was found a few times. V gene TRBV7-8 combines with J gene TRBJ1-2, with 9 bases aligning to TRBD1. Germline V CDR1 and CDR2: SGHVS, FQNEAQ. V was pared by 5 bases and J by 7 bases, with 17 bases of the junction left unmatched. The CDR3 spans 17 residues. This CDR3 is CASSPSRPGQGFRGYTF. The CDR3 DNA sequence: TGTGCCAGCAGCCCAAGCAGACCGGGACAGGGTTTTCGTGGCTACACCTTC. Based on the CDR3 plus reference TRBV7-8 and TRBJ1-2, the full variable domain is GAGVSQSPRYKVAKRGQDVALRCDPISGHVSLFWYQQALGQGPEFLTYFQNEAQLDKSGLPSDRFFAERPEGSVSTLKIQRTQQEDSAVYLCASSPSRPGQGFRGYTFGSGTRLTVV.

The chain couples TRBV6-2 or TRBV6-3 to TRBJ2-3; tentative D call: TRBD2 (6 bases). V gave up 4 bases and J gave up 2 bases, with 10 bases separating them. The V gene's germline CDR1 is MNHEY and CDR2 SVGEGT. There are 14 residues in the CDR3. In nucleotides, the CDR3 is TGTGCCAGCAGTTCCCGGACTATCACAGATACGCAGTATTTT. Translation gives CASSSRTITDTQYF.

This clonotype was detected ten times or more. The J gene is TRBJ2-7, the V gene TRBV7-2; TRBD2 agrees at 13 bases. Germline loops: CDR1 SGHTA, CDR2 FQGNSA. Trimming removed 7 bases from V and 6 bases from J; junction bases left unmatched: 12. The CDR3 has 16 amino acids. Here the CDR3 DNA reads TGTGCCAGCAACTCCGAACCGGGACTAGCGGGGCTCGAGCAGTACTTC. Its translation is CASNSEPGLAGLEQYF.

In its sample, this clonotype was seen a few times. The rearrangement uses TRBV7-2 and TRBJ2-5; D unresolved. The CDR3 covers 16 residues. V was trimmed by 4 bases and J by 0 bases, leaving 15 bases between them. Germline V gene data show CDR1 as SGHTA and CDR2 as FQGNSA. In DNA form, the CDR3 reads TGTGCCAGCAGCTCTCAACCAACCAAGTACCAAGAGACCCAGTACTTC. It specifies CASSSQPTKYQETQYF.

This clonotype was counted once. This chain links TRBV11-2 with TRBJ1-2, with TRBD1 matching over 12 bases. CDR1 is SGHAT, CDR2 FQNNGV, per germline. The V and J ends lost 0 bases and 2 bases, in that order; junction bases with no gene match: 7. The CDR3 length is 18 residues. CDR3 in DNA: TGTGCCAGCAGCTTAGAATGGGGACAGGGGGCGACGAACTATGGCTACACCTTC. It specifies CASSLEWGQGATNYGYTF. Combining the CDR3 with reference TRBV11-2 and TRBJ1-2 gives the whole variable domain EAGVAQSPRYKIIEKRQSVAFWCNPISGHATLYWYQQILGQGPKLLIQFQNNGVVDDSQLPKDRFSAERLKGVDSTLKIQPAKLEDSAVYLCASSLEWGQGATNYGYTFGSGTRLTVV.

The V gene is TRBV11-2, the J gene TRBJ2-5; no reliable D call. Trimming removed 0 bases from V and 1 base from J, with 6 bases in between. This CDR3 has 14 amino acids. CDR1 and CDR2 (germline): SGHAT, FQNNGV. CDR3 loop: CASSLDRSQETQYF. The CDR3 coding sequence is TGTGCCAGCAGCTTAGACAGGAGCCAAGAGACCCAGTACTTC. Filled out from reference TRBV11-2 and TRBJ2-5, the complete variable domain reads EAGVAQSPRYKIIEKRQSVAFWCNPISGHATLYWYQQILGQGPKLLIQFQNNGVVDDSQLPKDRFSAERLKGVDSTLKIQPAKLEDSAVYLCASSLDRSQETQYFGPGTRLLVL.

The V gene is TRBV4-3, the J gene TRBJ1-5; 10 bases are shared with TRBD1. V trimming: 2 bases; J trimming: 4 bases; junction bases outside the gene matches: 5. This CDR3 is 16 amino acids long. Germline V lookup: CDR1 LGHNA, CDR2 YSLEER. The CDR3 sequence is CASSQQGTGENQPQHF. Here the CDR3 DNA reads TGCGCCAGCAGCCAACAAGGGACAGGGGAGAATCAGCCCCAGCATTTT.

The chain is built from TRBV6-2 or TRBV6-3 and TRBJ1-2; no firm D call. This CDR3 region has 13 residues. Trimming left V 7 bases short and J 6 bases short, with 15 bases between. CDR1 is MNHEY and CDR2 is SVGEGT in the germline V gene. CDR3 coding DNA: TGTGCCAGCACCCGGGAGGGTTTTAATGGCTACACCTTC. Its translation is CASTREGFNGYTF.

The chain carries TRBV27 and TRBJ2-3; D gene ambiguous. The V end was cut by 3 bases, the J end by 4 bases, with 8 bases between. The germline V gene encodes CDR1 MNHEY and CDR2 SMNVEV (reference sequence). There are 13 residues in the CDR3. Here the CDR3 reads CASSLMNPDTQYF. The CDR3 DNA follows: TGTGCCAGCAGTTTGATGAATCCAGATACGCAGTATTTT.

V usage is TRBV2 and J usage is TRBJ2-5, with a possible D match to TRBD1 (6 bases). The CDR3 runs 15 residues. V lost 3 bases to trimming and J lost 5 bases, with 16 bases between them. CDR1 SNHLY and CDR2 FYNNEI come from the germline V gene. As DNA, the CDR3 is TGTGCCAGCAGTGACCCAGGGGCCCAGCGGGAGACCCAGTACTTC. Protein: CASSDPGAQRETQYF.

This clonotype was seen a few times. The chain employs TRBV4-1 and TRBJ2-1; 9 bases align to TRBD1. From germline, CDR1 is MGHRA and CDR2 YSYEKL. J gave up 4 bases and V 4 bases, and 11 bases lay outside the gene matches. The CDR3 sequence is 17 residues long. The CDR3 loop reads CASSLLAPGQGYNEQFF. The CDR3 coding sequence is TGCGCCAGCAGCCTATTGGCCCCGGGACAGGGTTACAATGAGCAGTTCTTC.

V gene TRBV9 combines with J gene TRBJ1-2; no clear D gene. Germline CDR1 reads SGDLS; CDR2 reads YYNGEE. This CDR3 has 15 residues. V lost 3 bases, J lost 5 bases, and 17 bases lay in between. The CDR3 region is CASSAPDSYYYGYTF. In DNA form, the CDR3 reads TGTGCCAGCAGCGCCCCGGACTCGTATTATTATGGCTACACCTTC.

The rearrangement joins TRBV6-2 or TRBV6-3 to TRBJ2-1, with 11 nucleotides matching TRBD1. There are 16 residues in the CDR3. CDR1 and CDR2 from the germline V gene are MNHEY and SVGEGT. The J segment lost 2 bases and the V segment lost 6 bases, leaving 6 bases of the junction unmatched. The CDR3 sequence is CASSSPDRGPYNEQFF. DNA of the CDR3: TGTGCCAGCAGCTCCCCGGACAGGGGGCCCTACAATGAGCAGTTCTTC.

The genes are TRBV7-8 and TRBJ1-1, with D possibly TRBD1 on 5 matching bases. V was shortened by 1 base and J by 0 bases, with 9 bases between the two germline ends. CDR1 is SGHVS and CDR2 is FQNEAQ in the germline V gene. This CDR3 spans 15 amino acids. The DNA of the CDR3 is TGTGCCAGCAGCTTAGGAGCGGGGGTGAACACTGAAGCTTTCTTT. It translates to CASSLGAGVNTEAFF. Based on the CDR3 plus reference TRBV7-8 and TRBJ1-1, the full variable domain is GAGVSQSPRYKVAKRGQDVALRCDPISGHVSLFWYQQALGQGPEFLTYFQNEAQLDKSGLPSDRFFAERPEGSVSTLKIQRTQQEDSAVYLCASSLGAGVNTEAFFGQGTRLTVV.